This TCR beta chain was retrieved from a study of PD-L1 blockade in urothelial cancer. Looking at the study overall: Males with bladder-origin urothelial cancer made up about 90% of the roughly 29 patients. Individuals in the cohort had been given 0 to 3 earlier chemotherapy regimens. Analyses used blood from 3 weeks (second dose) and 6 weeks after treatment start.

Time point given: pretreatment peripheral blood. V was trimmed by 8 bases and J by 3 bases, leaving 10 bases between them. Germline assignment: CDR1 KGHSH and CDR2 LQKENI. CDR3 length: 12 amino acids. TCRdb's copy holds only in-frame clones and misses some; the assay was immunoSEQ multiplex PCR. Among roughly 52,000 clones, around four fifths were seen once, and the ten largest hold 1% to 1.5%. Sequencing was performed on PBMCs, taken around atezolizumab (anti-PD-L1) treatment. The chain employs TRBV18 and TRBJ1-1; D is unclear. The sequence was obtained from a man aged 45 to 65 with urothelial cancer. Here the CDR3 reads CASKTRDTEAFF. CDR3 coding DNA: TGTGCCAGCAAGACCCGGGACACTGAAGCTTTCTTT.